These 11 T cell receptor beta chains were sequenced from one sample in a study of T cell responses to AZD1222 COVID-19 vaccine. TCRdb's copy holds only in-frame clones and misses some; the assay was immunoSEQ multiplex PCR. Of 90,000 to 100,000 clones listed, about 85% are singletons. This material consisted of peripheral blood, taken on day 0 of AZD1222 vaccination. Receptor source: an adult in good health.

This chain uses TRBV4-3 with TRBJ2-7; D remains unclear. Deletions cut 1 base from V and 4 bases from J, with 8 bases between. The CDR3 has 13 residues. Germline assignment: CDR1 LGHNA and CDR2 YSLEER. The CDR3 bases are TGCGCCAGCAGCCAAGTCCAGAATTACGAGCAGTACGTC. Residues: CASSQVQNYEQYV.

This chain uses TRBV9 with TRBJ1-1; D is undetermined. With 3 bases removed from V and 1 base from J, the gap between germline ends came to 10 bases. The CDR3 extends over 14 amino acids. Germline V lookup: CDR1 SGDLS, CDR2 YYNGEE. CDR3 in DNA: TGTGCCAGCAGCGCTTACGACGGGAACACTGAAGCTTTCTTT. Protein: CASSAYDGNTEAFF.

The chain carries TRBV14 and TRBJ1-1; D not certain. Germline-derived CDR1 and CDR2 are SGHDN and FVKESK. The ends were cut back, 2 bases at V and 0 bases at J, with 4 bases in the middle. This CDR3 is built from 13 residues. The CDR3 protein is CASSQSVNTEAFF. The CDR3 coding sequence is TGTGCCAGCAGCCAATCCGTGAACACTGAAGCTTTCTTT. The full variable domain, with the rest looked up from reference TRBV14 and TRBJ1-1, is EAGVTQFPSHSVIEKGQTVTLRCDPISGHDNLYWYRRVMGKEIKFLLHFVKESKQDESGMPNNRFLAERTGGTYSTLKVQPAELEDSGVYFCASSQSVNTEAFFGQGTRLTVV.

This chain uses TRBV10-3 with TRBJ2-1; TRBD2 agrees at 8 bases. CDR3 size: 13 residues. The V segment lost 1 base and the J segment 15 bases; nucleotides outside the gene matches: 8. CDR1 ENHRY and CDR2 SYGVKD come from the germline V gene. For the CDR3, the DNA is TGTGCCATCAGTGAGTTGCCGGGACTAGGATGGTTCTTC. Amino acid sequence: CAISELPGLGWFF.

This clone appeared once. The chain links TRBV9 to TRBJ1-1; the D is unclear. With 3 bases removed from V and 1 base from J, the gap between germline ends came to 10 bases. This CDR3 region has 14 residues. CDR1 is SGDLS and CDR2 is YYNGEE in the germline V gene. The CDR3 DNA reads as TGTGCCAGCAGCGCCGGGAGAGCGAACACTGAAGCTTTCTTT. It specifies CASSAGRANTEAFF.

The rearrangement links TRBV7-9 to TRBJ1-5; D not resolved. The CDR3 length is 15 residues. The V end lost 0 bases, the J end lost 7 bases, and 13 bases lay between the germline ends. The germline V gene encodes CDR1 SEHNR and CDR2 FQNEAQ (reference sequence). Here the CDR3 reads CASSLAAGPLQPQHF. The CDR3 coding sequence is TGTGCCAGCAGCTTAGCCGCAGGACCGCTCCAGCCCCAGCATTTT.

The chain links TRBV12-5 to TRBJ2-5; no reliable D call. Germline V gene lookup returns CDR1 LGHNT and CDR2 FRNRAP. CDR3 size: 12 residues. The V end was cut by 4 bases, the J end by 5 bases, with 8 bases between. CDR3 nucleotide sequence: TGTGCTAGTGGTTCGGAAGTTGAGACCCAGTACTTC. Translation gives CASGSEVETQYF.

The V call is TRBV5-4, the J call TRBJ1-6; tentatively, D is TRBD1 (6 bases). Germline V lookup: CDR1 SGHNT, CDR2 YYREEE (reference sequence). CDR3 size: 14 residues. V was shortened by 0 bases and J by 10 bases, with 11 bases between the two germline ends. In DNA, the CDR3 is TGTGCCAGCAGCTTGGTTGGGGGCCTATCACCCCTCCACTTT. Amino acid sequence: CASSLVGGLSPLHF.

This clone was found a few times. The V call is TRBV7-2, the J call TRBJ1-2; D is uncertain. The germline V gene encodes CDR1 SGHTA and CDR2 FQGNSA. The CDR3 sequence is 12 residues long. V was trimmed by 1 base and J by 5 bases, leaving 5 bases between them. The CDR3 is CASSLDKYGYTF. The CDR3 DNA reads as TGTGCCAGCAGCTTAGACAAGTATGGCTACACCTTC.

This clone has only one observation. The chain combines TRBV11-2 with TRBJ2-7, with D hard to call. With 1 base removed from V and 6 bases from J, the gap between germline ends came to 10 bases. The CDR3 extends over 13 amino acids. Germline CDR1 reads SGHAT; CDR2 reads FQNNGV. The CDR3 loop is CASSLVRPGEQYF. CDR3 nucleotides: TGTGCCAGCAGCTTAGTCAGGCCGGGCGAGCAGTACTTC.

The chain carries TRBV19 and TRBJ1-5, with D unresolved. Germline values: CDR1 LNHDA, CDR2 SQIVND (reference sequence). This CDR3 region has 12 residues. V was cut by 5 bases and J by 9 bases, with 11 bases left in between. In DNA form, the CDR3 reads TGTGCCAGTAGTCCAGGACCGCGGCCCCAGCATTTT. Its protein product is CASSPGPRPQHF.